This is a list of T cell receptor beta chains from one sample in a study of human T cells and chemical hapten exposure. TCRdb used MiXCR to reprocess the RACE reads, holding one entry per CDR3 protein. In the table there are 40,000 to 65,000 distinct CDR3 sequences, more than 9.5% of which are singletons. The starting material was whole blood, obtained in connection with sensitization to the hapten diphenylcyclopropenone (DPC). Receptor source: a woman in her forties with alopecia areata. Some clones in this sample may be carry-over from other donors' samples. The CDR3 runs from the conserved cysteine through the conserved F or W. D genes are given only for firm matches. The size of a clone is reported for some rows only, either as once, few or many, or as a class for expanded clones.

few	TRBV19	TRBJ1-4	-	TGTGCCAGTAGTCCCGCTTTAAGTGAAAAACTGTTTTTT	CASSPALSEKLFF
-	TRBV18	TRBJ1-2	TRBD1	TGTGCCAGCTCACCGGACAGGGGAAATAATGGCTACACCTTC	CASSPDRGNNGYTF
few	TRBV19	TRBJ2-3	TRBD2	TGTGCCAGTAGTCTGACTAGCGGGGGGGGAAGCACAGATACGCAGTATTTT	CASSLTSGGGSTDTQYF
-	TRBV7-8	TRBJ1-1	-	TGTGCCAGCAGCTTAGCCCGGCAGAGGGAAGGGACTGAAGCTTTCTTT	CASSLARQREGTEAFF
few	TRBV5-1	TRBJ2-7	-	TGCGCCAGCAGTCGAAACGGGGTCCACGAGCAGTACTTC	CASSRNGVHEQYF
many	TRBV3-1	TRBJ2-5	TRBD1	TGTGCCAGCAGCCAGAGGGGGCAGGGGCATGAGACCCAGTACTTC	CASSQRGQGHETQYF
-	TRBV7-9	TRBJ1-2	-	TGTGCCAGCAGCTCGTCGGCTTTGCCCGCTAACTATGGCTACACCTTC	CASSSSALPANYGYTF
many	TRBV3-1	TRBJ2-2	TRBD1	TGTGCCAGCAGCCAAGTTTTGGGACAGGGTGCCGGGGAGCTGTTTTTT	CASSQVLGQGAGELFF
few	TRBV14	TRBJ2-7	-	TGTGCCAGCAGCCAAACCCGGGTCTACGAGCAGTACTTC	CASSQTRVYEQYF
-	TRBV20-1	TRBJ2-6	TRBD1	TGCAGTGCTTGGCTGGGTCGCGGGACAGGGAGTGTCCTGACTTTC	CSAWLGRGTGSVLTF
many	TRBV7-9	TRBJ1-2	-	TGTGCCAGCAGCTTACAGTCCCGTGGCTACACCTTC	CASSLQSRGYTF
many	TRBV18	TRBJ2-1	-	TGTGCCAGCTCACGATCTTGGGACGTGAATGAGCAGTTCTTC	CASSRSWDVNEQFF
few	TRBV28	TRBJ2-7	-	TGTGCCAGCAGTTTAGGGGGAGGGACACACGAGCAGTACTTC	CASSLGGGTHEQYF
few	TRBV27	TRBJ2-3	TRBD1	TGTGCCAGCACCCGCCCCGGACAGGGGACAGATACGCAGTATTTT	CASTRPGQGTDTQYF
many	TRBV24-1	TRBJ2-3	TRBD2	TGTGCCACCAGTGATTTCCTAGCGGGAGGCACAGATACGCAGTATTTT	CATSDFLAGGTDTQYF
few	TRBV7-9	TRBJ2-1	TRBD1	TGTGCCAGCAGCGCCGGACAGGGGCTGAATGAGCAGTTCTTC	CASSAGQGLNEQFF
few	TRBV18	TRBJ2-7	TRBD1	TGTGCCAGCTCGGGACAGGACCGAATACCCGAAAAGTACTTC	CASSGQDRIPEKYF
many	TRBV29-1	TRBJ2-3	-	TGCAGCGTTAGGGGGGACCCCGCAGGGGATACGCAGTATTTT	CSVRGDPAGDTQYF
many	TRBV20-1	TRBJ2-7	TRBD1	TGCAGTGCTAGGGGGACAGGGGGGACCTACGAGCAGTACTTC	CSARGTGGTYEQYF
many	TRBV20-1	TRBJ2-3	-	TGCAGTGCCACTGCGCCGGTCAAGCGCACAGATACGCAGTATTTT	CSATAPVKRTDTQYF
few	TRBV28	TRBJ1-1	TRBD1	TGTGCCAGCAGTCCACCTGACAGGGTCACTGAAGCTTTCTTT	CASSPPDRVTEAFF
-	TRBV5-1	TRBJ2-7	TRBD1	TGCGCCAGCAGCTCTAAAATACGGGACAGGGGTCGTGACGAGCAGTACTTC	CASSSKIRDRGRDEQYF
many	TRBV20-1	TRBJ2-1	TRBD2	TGCAGTGCCCAAGACGCGAGGACTAGCGGGAATGAGCAGTTCTTC	CSAQDARTSGNEQFF
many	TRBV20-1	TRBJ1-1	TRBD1	TGCAGTGCTAGAAGCAGGGGGCTAGCGGCCACTGAAGCTTTCTTT	CSARSRGLAATEAFF
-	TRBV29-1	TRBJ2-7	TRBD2	TGCAGCGTTGAAGATTGGCCCCGGGGAGGGAACTACGAGCAGTACTTC	CSVEDWPRGGNYEQYF
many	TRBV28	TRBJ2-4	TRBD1	TGTGCCAGCAGTGCCACCGGGACAGGGAAAAACATTCAGTACTTC	CASSATGTGKNIQYF
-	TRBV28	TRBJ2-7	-	TGTGCCAGCAGTCCCCTTAACTACGAGCAGTACTTC	CASSPLNYEQYF
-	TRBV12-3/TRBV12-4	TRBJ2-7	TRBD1	TGTGCCAGCAGTCCGCCGGGACAGGGGGCCTACGAGCAGTACTTC	CASSPPGQGAYEQYF
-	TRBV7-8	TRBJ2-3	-	TGTGCCAGCAGCGTAGGGGATACGCAGTATTTT	CASSVGDTQYF
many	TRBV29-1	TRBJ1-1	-	TGCAGCGTTGTCGGCGGCACTGAAGCTTTCTTT	CSVVGGTEAFF
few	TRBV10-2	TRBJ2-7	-	TGCGCCAGCAGTGTTGGCAGCTACGAGCAGTACTTC	CASSVGSYEQYF
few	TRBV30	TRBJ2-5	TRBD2	TGTGCCTGGAAGACTAGCGGGAGGTTACAGACCCAGTACTTC	CAWKTSGRLQTQYF
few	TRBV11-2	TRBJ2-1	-	TGTGCCAGCAGCTTAGGCAGGAGGACAAATTATGAGCAGTTCTTC	CASSLGRRTNYEQFF
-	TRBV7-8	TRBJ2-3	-	TGTGCCAGCAGCTTCCCTTCCAGGGTGGGCTCAGATACGCAGTATTTT	CASSFPSRVGSDTQYF
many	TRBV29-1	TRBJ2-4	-	TGCAGCGTCGACGTTTTCTCCGGGACACCTCTTTTC	CSVDVFSGTPLF
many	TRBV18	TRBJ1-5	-	TGTGCCAGCTCACCATCGGGGGCATCGAACCTGCCCCAGCATTTT	CASSPSGASNLPQHF
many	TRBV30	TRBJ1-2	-	TGTGCCTGGAGTGTACAGCAGTCTGTCTATGGCTACACCTTC	CAWSVQQSVYGYTF
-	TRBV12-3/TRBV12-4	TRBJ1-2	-	TGTGCCAGCAGTGTCTCAGGCGTTCGTGGCTACACCTTC	CASSVSGVRGYTF
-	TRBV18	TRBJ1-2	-	TGTGCCAGCTCACGAAATTTACGACAGATGGTCAACTATGGCTACACCTTC	CASSRNLRQMVNYGYTF
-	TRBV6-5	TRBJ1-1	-	TGTGCCAGCAGTCCCGCCGGGGAGTGGGCTTTCTTT	CASSPAGEWAFF
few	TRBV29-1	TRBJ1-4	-	TGCAGCGTATCCACAGGGTTACCTAATGAAAAACTGTTTTTT	CSVSTGLPNEKLFF
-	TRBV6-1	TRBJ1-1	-	TGTGCCAGCAGTGAAGCGTGGGGCACTGAAGCTTTCTTT	CASSEAWGTEAFF
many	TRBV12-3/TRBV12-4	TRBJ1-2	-	TGTGCCAGCAGTTTAGCGGGGGCAGCCTATGGCTACACCTTC	CASSLAGAAYGYTF
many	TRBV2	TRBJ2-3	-	TGTGCCACGCGCCGTCAAGATACGCAGTATTTT	CATRRQDTQYF
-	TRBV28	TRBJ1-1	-	TGTGCCAGCAGTTTAATCCAGACCCCACGGAACACTGAAGCTTTCTTT	CASSLIQTPRNTEAFF
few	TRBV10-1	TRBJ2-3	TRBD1	TGCGCCAGCGGGGAAGGGGGCCCAGATACGCAGTATTTT	CASGEGGPDTQYF
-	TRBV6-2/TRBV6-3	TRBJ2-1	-	TGTGCCAGCAGTTACGATCCCCATGAGCAGTTCTTC	CASSYDPHEQFF
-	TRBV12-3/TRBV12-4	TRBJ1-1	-	TGTGCCAGCAGTCCCGGTACAGGGCAAAAGGACACTGAAGCTTTCTTT	CASSPGTGQKDTEAFF
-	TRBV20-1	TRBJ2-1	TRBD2	TGCAGTGCTAGAGACCTTAGCGGGAGTCCCAATGAGCAGTTCTTC	CSARDLSGSPNEQFF
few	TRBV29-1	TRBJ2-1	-	TGCAGCGTTGCTAGGGCGGTAGCGTCGGGTGAGCAGTTCTTC	CSVARAVASGEQFF
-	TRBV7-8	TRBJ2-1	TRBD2	TGTGCCAGCAGCTCAAGAAGTAGCGGGAGTAAGGATGAGCAGTTCTTC	CASSSRSSGSKDEQFF
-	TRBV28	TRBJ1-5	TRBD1	TGTGCCAGCAGTTCAGGGGGGCCTCATCAGCCCCAGCATTTT	CASSSGGPHQPQHF
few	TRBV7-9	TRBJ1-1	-	TGTGCCAGCAGCTTAGGCGAAGAGACGGCGAACACTGAAGCTTTCTTT	CASSLGEETANTEAFF